The sequence of this T cell receptor beta chain was determined in a study of blood T cell repertoires in COVID-19. Looking at the study overall: COVID-19 samples, acute and convalescent, were from the United States, Italy and Spain.

In Seattle, patients joined the study during active infection and were tracked longitudinally. As originally analysed: Reference gene primer amplification gave nucleated cell count estimates. The protocol was immunoSEQ multiplex PCR, while the TCRdb copy is restricted to in-frame clones and leaves out a portion. That table supplies the V and J calls and clone size; D and trimming were determined from the DNA. The data show some 300,000 clones, about 87% seen once. Between the trimmed V and J ends, which lost 3 bases and 4 bases, there was a span of 15 bases. CDR1 is GTSNPN and CDR2 is SVGIG in the germline V gene (reference sequence). CDR3 length: 14 residues.

This TCR was recovered from a woman aged 45-65 years with COVID-19, enrolled during active disease. Material: peripheral blood. The chain employs TRBV30 and TRBJ1-1; possibly TRBD1 for D (5 bases). This CDR3 is CAWSRVGVSTEAFF. In nucleotides, the CDR3 is TGTGCCTGGAGCCGGGTAGGGGTGAGCACTGAAGCTTTCTTT.